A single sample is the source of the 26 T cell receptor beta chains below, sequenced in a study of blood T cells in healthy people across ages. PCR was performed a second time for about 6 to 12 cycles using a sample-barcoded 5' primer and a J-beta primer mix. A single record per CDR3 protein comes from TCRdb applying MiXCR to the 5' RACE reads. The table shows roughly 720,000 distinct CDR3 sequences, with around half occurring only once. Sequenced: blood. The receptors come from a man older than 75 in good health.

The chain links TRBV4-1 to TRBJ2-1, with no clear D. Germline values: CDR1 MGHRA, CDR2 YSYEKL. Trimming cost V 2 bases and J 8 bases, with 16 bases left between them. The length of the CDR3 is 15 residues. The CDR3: CASSQTTGIWDEQFF. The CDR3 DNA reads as TGCGCCAGCAGCCAAACGACTGGGATATGGGATGAGCAGTTCTTC.

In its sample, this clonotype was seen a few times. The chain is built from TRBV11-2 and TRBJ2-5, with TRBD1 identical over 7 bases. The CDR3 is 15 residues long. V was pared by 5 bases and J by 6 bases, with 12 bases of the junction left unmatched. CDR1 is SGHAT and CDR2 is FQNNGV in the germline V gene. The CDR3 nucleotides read TGTGCCAGCAGCATCCCATTCCGGGACAGAAAGACCCAGTACTTC. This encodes CASSIPFRDRKTQYF.

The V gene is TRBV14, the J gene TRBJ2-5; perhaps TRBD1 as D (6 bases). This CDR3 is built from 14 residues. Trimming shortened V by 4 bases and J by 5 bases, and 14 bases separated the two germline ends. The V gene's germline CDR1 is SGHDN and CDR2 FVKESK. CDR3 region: CASSLQGAFETQYF. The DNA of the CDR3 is TGTGCCAGCAGCCTACAGGGTGCGTTCGAGACCCAGTACTTC. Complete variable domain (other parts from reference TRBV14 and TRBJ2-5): EAGVTQFPSHSVIEKGQTVTLRCDPISGHDNLYWYRRVMGKEIKFLLHFVKESKQDESGMPNNRFLAERTGGTYSTLKVQPAELEDSGVYFCASSLQGAFETQYFGPGTRLLVL.

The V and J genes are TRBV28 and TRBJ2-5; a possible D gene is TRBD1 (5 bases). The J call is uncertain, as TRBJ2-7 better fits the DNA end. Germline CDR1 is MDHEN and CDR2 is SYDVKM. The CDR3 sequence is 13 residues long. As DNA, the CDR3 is TGTGCCAGCAGTTTACAGGGATCCCACGAGCAGTACTTC. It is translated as CASSLQGSHEQYF.

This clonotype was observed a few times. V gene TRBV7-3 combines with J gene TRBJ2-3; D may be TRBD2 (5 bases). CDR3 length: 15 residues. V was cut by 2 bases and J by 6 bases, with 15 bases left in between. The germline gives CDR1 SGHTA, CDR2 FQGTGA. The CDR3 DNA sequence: TGTGCCAGCAGCTTATGGGAGATTAAATCCGATACGCAGTATTTT. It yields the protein CASSLWEIKSDTQYF.

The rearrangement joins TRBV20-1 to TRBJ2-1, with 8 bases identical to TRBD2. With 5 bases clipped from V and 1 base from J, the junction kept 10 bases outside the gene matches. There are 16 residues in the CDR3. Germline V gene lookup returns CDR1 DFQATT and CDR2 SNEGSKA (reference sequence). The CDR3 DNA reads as TGCAGTGCTGTTCCGGTGGGACTAGTTTCCTACAATGAGCAGTTCTTC. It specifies CSAVPVGLVSYNEQFF.

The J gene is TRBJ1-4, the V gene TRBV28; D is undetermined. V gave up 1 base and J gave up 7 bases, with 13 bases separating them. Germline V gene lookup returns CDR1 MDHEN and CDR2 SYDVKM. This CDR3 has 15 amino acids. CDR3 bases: TGTGCCAGCAGTTTATTGGCGGGTTTGGGTGAAAAACTGTTTTTT. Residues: CASSLLAGLGEKLFF.

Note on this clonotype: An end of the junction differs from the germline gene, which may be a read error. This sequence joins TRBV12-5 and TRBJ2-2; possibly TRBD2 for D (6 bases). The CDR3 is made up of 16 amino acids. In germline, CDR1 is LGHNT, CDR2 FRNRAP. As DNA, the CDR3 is TGTGCTAGTGGCTTGGAGGGTGGAGGTAGCGCCGGGGAGCTGTTTTTT. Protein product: CASGLEGGGSAGELFF.

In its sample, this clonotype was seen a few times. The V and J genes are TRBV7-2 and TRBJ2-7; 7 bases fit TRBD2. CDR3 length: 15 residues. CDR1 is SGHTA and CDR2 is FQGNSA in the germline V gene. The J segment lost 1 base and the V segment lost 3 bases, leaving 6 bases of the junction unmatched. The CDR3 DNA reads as TGTGCCAGCAGCTTCGGACTAGTGGGGTCCTACGAGCAGTACTTC. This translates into CASSFGLVGSYEQYF.

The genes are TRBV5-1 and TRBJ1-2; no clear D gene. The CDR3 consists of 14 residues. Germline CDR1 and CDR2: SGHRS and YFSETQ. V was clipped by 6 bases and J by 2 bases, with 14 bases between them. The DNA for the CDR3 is TGCGCCAGCAAAATAGGGCAGGCGAACTATGGCTACACCTTC. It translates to CASKIGQANYGYTF.

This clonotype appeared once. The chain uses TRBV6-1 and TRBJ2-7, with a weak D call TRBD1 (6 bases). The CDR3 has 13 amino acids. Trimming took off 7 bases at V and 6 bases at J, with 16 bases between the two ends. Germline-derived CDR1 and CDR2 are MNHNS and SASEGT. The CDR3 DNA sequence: TGTGCCAGCAAGATACAGGGCGCTGCCGAGCAGTACTTC. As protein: CASKIQGAAEQYF.

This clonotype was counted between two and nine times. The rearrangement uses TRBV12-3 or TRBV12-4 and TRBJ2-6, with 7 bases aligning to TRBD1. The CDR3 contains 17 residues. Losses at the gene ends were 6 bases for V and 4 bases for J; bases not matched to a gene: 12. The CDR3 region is CASSRAQGVGGANVLTF. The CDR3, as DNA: TGTGCCAGCAGCAGGGCGCAGGGGGTAGGCGGGGCCAACGTCCTGACTTTC.

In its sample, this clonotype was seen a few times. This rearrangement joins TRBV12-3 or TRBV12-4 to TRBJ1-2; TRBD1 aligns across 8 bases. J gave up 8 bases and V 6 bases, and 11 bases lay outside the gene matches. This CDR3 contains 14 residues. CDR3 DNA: TGTGCCAGCAGGCTACAGGGGGAAATGGAAGGCTACACCTTC. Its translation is CASRLQGEMEGYTF.

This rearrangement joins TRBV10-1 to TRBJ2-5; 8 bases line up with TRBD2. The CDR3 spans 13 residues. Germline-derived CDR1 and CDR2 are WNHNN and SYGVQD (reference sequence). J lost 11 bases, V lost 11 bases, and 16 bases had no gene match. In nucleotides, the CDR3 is TGCGCCTCCCGGGGGGGCGCGGGCAATGAGCAGTACTTC. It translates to CASRGGAGNEQYF.

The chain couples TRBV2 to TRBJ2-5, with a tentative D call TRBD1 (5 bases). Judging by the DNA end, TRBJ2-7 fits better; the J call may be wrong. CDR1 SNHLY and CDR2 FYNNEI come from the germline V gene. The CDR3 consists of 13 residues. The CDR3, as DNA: TGTGCCAGCATCCAGCAGGGTAGTTCCGAGCAGTACTTC. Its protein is CASIQQGSSEQYF.

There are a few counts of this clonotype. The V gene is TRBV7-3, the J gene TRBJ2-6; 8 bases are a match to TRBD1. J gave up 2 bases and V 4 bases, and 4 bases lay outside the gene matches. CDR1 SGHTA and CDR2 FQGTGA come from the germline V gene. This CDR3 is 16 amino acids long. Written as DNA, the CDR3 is TGTGCCAGCAGCTCCACAGGGGGAGCTGGGGCCAACGTCCTGACTTTC. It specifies CASSSTGGAGANVLTF.

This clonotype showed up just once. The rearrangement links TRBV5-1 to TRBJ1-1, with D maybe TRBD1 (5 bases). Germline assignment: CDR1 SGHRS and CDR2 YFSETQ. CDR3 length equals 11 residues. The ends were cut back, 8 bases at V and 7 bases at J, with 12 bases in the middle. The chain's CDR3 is CASSLGHEAFF. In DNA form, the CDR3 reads TGCGCCAGTTCATTAGGACATGAAGCTTTCTTT.

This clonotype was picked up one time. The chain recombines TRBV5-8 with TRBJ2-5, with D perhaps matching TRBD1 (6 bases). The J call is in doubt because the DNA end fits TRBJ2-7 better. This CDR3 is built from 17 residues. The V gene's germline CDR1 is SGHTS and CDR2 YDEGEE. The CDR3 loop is CASSFGLGAGAFYEQYF. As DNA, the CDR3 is TGTGCCAGCAGTTTCGGTCTTGGGGCAGGGGCGTTCTACGAGCAGTACTTC.

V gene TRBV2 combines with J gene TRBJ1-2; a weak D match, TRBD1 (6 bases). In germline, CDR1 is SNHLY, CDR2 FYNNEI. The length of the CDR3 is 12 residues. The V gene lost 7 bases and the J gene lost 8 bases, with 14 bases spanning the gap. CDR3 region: CASNTGPWGYTF. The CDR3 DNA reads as TGTGCCAGCAATACAGGGCCGTGGGGCTACACCTTC.

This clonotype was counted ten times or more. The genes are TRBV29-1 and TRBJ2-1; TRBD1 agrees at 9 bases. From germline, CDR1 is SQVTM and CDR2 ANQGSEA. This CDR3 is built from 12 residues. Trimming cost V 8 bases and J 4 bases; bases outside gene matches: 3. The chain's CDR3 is CSFGTGYNEQFF. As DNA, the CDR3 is TGCAGCTTCGGGACAGGGTACAATGAGCAGTTCTTC.

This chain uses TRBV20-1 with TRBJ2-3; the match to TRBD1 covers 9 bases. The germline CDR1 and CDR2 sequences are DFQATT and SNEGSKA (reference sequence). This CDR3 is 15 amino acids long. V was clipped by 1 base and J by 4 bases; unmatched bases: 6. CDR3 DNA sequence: TGCAGTGCTAGAGCGGGACAGGGAAGCGCAGATACGCAGTATTTT. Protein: CSARAGQGSADTQYF.

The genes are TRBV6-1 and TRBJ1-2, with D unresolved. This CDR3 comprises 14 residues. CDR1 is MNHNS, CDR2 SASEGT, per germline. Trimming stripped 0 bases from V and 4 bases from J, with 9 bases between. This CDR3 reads CASSEATLTYGYTF. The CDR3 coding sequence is TGTGCCAGCAGTGAAGCCACCCTGACCTATGGCTACACCTTC.

This CDR3 is CASSLKGGETQYF. The CDR3 DNA reads as TGTGCCAGCAGTTTAAAGGGCGGAGAGACCCAGTACTTC. The V gene is TRBV12-3 or TRBV12-4, the J gene TRBJ2-7, with D hard to call. The J call may be in error: the DNA end matches TRBJ2-5 better. The CDR3 sequence is 13 residues long.

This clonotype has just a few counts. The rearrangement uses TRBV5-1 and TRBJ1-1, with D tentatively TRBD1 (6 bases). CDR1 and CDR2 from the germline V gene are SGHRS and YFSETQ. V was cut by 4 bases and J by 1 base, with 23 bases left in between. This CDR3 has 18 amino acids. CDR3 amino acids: CASSQRRGRGIRNTEAFF. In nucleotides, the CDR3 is TGCGCCAGCAGCCAAAGGCGGGGCAGGGGTATTCGGAACACTGAAGCTTTCTTT.

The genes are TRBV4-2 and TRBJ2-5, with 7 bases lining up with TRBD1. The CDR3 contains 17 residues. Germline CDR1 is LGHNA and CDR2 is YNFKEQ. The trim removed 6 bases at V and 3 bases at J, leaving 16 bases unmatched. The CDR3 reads CASRYYLSRGQEETQYF. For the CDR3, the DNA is TGTGCCAGCAGGTATTACTTATCCCGTGGACAGGAAGAGACCCAGTACTTC.

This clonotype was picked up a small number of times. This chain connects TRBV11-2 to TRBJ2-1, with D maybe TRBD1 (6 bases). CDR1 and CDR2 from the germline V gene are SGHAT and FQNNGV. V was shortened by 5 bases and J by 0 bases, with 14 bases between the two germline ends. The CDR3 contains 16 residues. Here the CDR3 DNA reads TGTGCCAGCAGCATCACCGGGACATCCTCCTACAATGAGCAGTTCTTC. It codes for CASSITGTSSYNEQFF. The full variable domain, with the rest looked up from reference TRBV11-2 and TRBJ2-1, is EAGVAQSPRYKIIEKRQSVAFWCNPISGHATLYWYQQILGQGPKLLIQFQNNGVVDDSQLPKDRFSAERLKGVDSTLKIQPAKLEDSAVYLCASSITGTSSYNEQFFGPGTRLTVL.